At least ten counts were recorded for the clone carrying this T cell receptor (beta chain). The data were obtained in a study of identical twins. TCRdb used MiXCR to reprocess the 5' RACE reads, holding one entry per CDR3 protein. This sample carries under 250,000 distinct CDR3 sequences, around 6.8% of them seen once, and the ten largest clones take less than 2%. The data were also submitted as part of a second study, on yellow fever vaccine responses in identical twins.

The sequencing sample was made of memory (CD45RO+) T cells sorted from blood. The receptor comes from a woman aged 18-29 years in good health.

In DNA, the CDR3 is TGTGCCAGCAGCTTCTACAGGGGCTCCTACGAGCAGTACTTC. Translating gives CASSFYRGSYEQYF. The J gene is TRBJ2-7, the V gene TRBV11-2; 7 nucleotides agree with TRBD1. The ends lost 3 bases at V and 0 bases at J; junction bases unmatched: 2. Germline V gene lookup returns CDR1 SGHAT and CDR2 FQNNGV. CDR3 length equals 14 residues.